This T cell receptor beta chain came from a study of blood T cell repertoires in COVID-19. Turning to the study itself: PBMCs, B-cell-depleted T cells, or T cells provided the cDNA or gDNA that made up the material.

Method: immunoSEQ multiplex PCR; TCRdb's copy keeps in-frame clones and lacks some. This sample has about 98,000 clones, with about 81% found just once. The germline gives CDR1 SNHLY, CDR2 FYNNEI. V lost 10 bases, J lost 5 bases, and 9 bases stayed unmatched. This CDR3 contains 13 residues. The V and J genes are TRBV2 and TRBJ2-5, with 8 bases lining up with TRBD2. The clonotype was recovered from a man aged 55 to 70 with acute or convalescent COVID-19. Sequenced material: peripheral blood. The CDR3 region has the DNA TGTGCCACCTCGGGAGGCGGGGGGGAGACCCAGTACTTC. This codes for CATSGGGGETQYF.